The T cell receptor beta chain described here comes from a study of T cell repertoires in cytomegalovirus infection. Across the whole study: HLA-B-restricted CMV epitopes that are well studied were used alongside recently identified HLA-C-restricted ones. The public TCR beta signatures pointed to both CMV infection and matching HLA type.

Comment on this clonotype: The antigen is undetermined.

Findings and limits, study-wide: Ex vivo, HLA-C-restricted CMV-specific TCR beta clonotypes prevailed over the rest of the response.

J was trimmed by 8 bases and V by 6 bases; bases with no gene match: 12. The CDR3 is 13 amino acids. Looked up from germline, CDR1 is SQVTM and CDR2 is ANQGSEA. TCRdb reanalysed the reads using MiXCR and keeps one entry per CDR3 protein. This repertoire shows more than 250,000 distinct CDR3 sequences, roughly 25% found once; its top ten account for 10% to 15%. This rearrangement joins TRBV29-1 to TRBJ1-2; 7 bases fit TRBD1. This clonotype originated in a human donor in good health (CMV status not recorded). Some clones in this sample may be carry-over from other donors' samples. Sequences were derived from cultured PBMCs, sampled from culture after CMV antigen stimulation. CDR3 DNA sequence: TGCAGCGTAGGGGACAGCCCCATTGGGGGCTACACCTTC. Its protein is CSVGDSPIGGYTF.